Each of the 31 T cell receptor beta chains below was sequenced from the same sample in a study of neurological immune-mediated disorders. TCRdb itself ran the 5' RACE reads through MiXCR, one entry per CDR3 protein. The sample shows about 66,000 distinct CDR3 sequences, roughly 4.3% of them seen only once. The sample consisted of PBMCs. The receptor source for this set is a man aged 30 to 45 with multiple sclerosis.

This chain uses TRBV14 with TRBJ1-2, with unresolved D. This CDR3 comprises 16 residues. V shed 2 bases and J shed 5 bases, with 18 bases lying between them. The V gene's germline CDR1 is SGHDN and CDR2 FVKESK. CDR3 loop: CASSQRFLIDPYGYTF. The CDR3 nucleotides are TGTGCCAGCAGCCAAAGATTTTTAATAGACCCGTATGGCTACACCTTC.

This clonotype has only a few counts. The chain employs TRBV30 and TRBJ2-1, with 16 bases that match TRBD2. The CDR3 is made up of 16 amino acids. The germline V gene encodes CDR1 GTSNPN and CDR2 SVGIG (reference sequence). V gave up 1 base and J gave up 6 bases; unmatched junction bases: 3. For the CDR3, the DNA is TGTGCCTGGAGTGAGGGACTAGCGGGGGGGGGCAATGAGCAGTTCTTC. Its protein product is CAWSEGLAGGGNEQFF.

This clonotype came up many times. V gene TRBV6-6 combines with J gene TRBJ2-7; possibly TRBD2 for D (6 bases). Trimming removed 11 bases at V and 5 bases at J, with 7 bases between. Germline assignment: CDR1 MNHNY and CDR2 SVGAGI (reference sequence). The CDR3 loop spans 9 amino acids. DNA for the CDR3: TGTGCCCTAGCGAACGAGCAGTACGTC. Translation gives CALANEQYV.

Ten or more counts support this clonotype. The J gene is TRBJ1-2, the V gene TRBV6-2 or TRBV6-3, with 12 bases fitting TRBD1. Germline CDR1 MNHEY, CDR2 SVGEGT. V gave up 6 bases and J gave up 5 bases; unmatched junction bases: 10. The CDR3 is 16 residues long. The DNA of the CDR3 is TGTGCCAGCAGCTCTATGCCGGGACAGGGGGCATATGGCTACACCTTC. Translated: CASSSMPGQGAYGYTF.

This clonotype was observed many times. The chain carries TRBV5-1 and TRBJ2-7, with D perhaps TRBD1 (5 bases). The V end was cut by 7 bases, the J end by 7 bases, with 27 bases between. The CDR3 has 16 residues. The germline CDR1 and CDR2 sequences are SGHRS and YFSETQ. For the CDR3, the DNA is TGCGCCAGCCCATGGTGGGATAGGGGATGCGGTGGGGAGCAGTACGTC. It codes for CASPWWDRGCGGEQYV.

V usage is TRBV7-9 and J usage is TRBJ1-1; D might be TRBD1 (5 bases). The CDR3 is 13 amino acids. In germline, CDR1 is SEHNR, CDR2 FQNEAQ (reference sequence). The V gene lost 3 bases and the J gene lost 4 bases, with 9 bases spanning the gap. For the CDR3, the DNA is TGTGCCAGCAGCTTTCTACAGGTCACTGAAGCTTTCTTT. It specifies CASSFLQVTEAFF.

This clonotype showed up just a few times. This rearrangement joins TRBV4-1 to TRBJ1-6, with 7 nucleotides matching TRBD1. Germline assignment: CDR1 MGHRA and CDR2 YSYEKL. Germline trimming cut 2 bases from V and 6 bases from J; bases unmatched to any gene: 7. The CDR3 spans 16 residues. The CDR3 sequence: CASSQTYRGLNSPLHF. CDR3 DNA: TGCGCCAGCAGCCAAACATACAGGGGCCTTAATTCACCCCTCCACTTT.

This clonotype was counted ten times or more. The chain recombines TRBV5-1 with TRBJ2-5; the match to TRBD1 covers 7 bases. J was trimmed by 1 base and V by 2 bases; bases with no gene match: 5. Germline V gene data show CDR1 as SGHRS and CDR2 as YFSETQ. The CDR3 sequence is 15 residues long. The CDR3 spells CASSLASGGQETQYF. In nucleotides, the CDR3 is TGCGCCAGCAGCTTAGCCTCAGGGGGCCAAGAGACCCAGTACTTC.

This clonotype was observed many times. J is TRBJ2-1 and V is TRBV20-1; no clear D gene. This CDR3 has 17 amino acids. Per the germline V gene, CDR1 is DFQATT and CDR2 is SNEGSKA (reference sequence). V dropped 2 bases and J dropped 0 bases, with 17 bases sitting between them. The CDR3 is CSARNVPAISSYNEQFF. CDR3 sequence (DNA): TGCAGTGCTAGAAATGTGCCAGCTATCAGCTCCTACAATGAGCAGTTCTTC.

This clonotype was recorded at least ten times. The chain links TRBV5-1 to TRBJ1-6, with TRBD1 matching over 10 bases. V shed 4 bases, J shed 0 bases, and the junction held 7 bases outside the gene matches. This CDR3 is built from 18 residues. Germline V lookup: CDR1 SGHRS, CDR2 YFSETQ. DNA of the CDR3: TGCGCCAGCAGCCGGACAGGGGGTTCCAGCTCCTATAATTCACCCCTCCACTTT. It encodes CASSRTGGSSSYNSPLHF.

This clonotype was detected many times. The CDR3 DNA sequence: TGTGCCATCAGTCCGGCTCGTGGCACAGATACGCAGTATTTT. It yields the protein CAISPARGTDTQYF. The chain employs TRBV10-3 and TRBJ2-3, with unresolved D. The germline gives CDR1 ENHRY, CDR2 SYGVKD. The CDR3 consists of 14 residues. V lost 5 bases, J lost 1 base, and 10 bases lay in between.

In this sample, this clonotype is medium-sized. The chain carries TRBV5-1 and TRBJ1-1; tentative D call: TRBD1 (6 bases). With 0 bases removed from V and 1 base from J, the gap between germline ends came to 7 bases. This CDR3 comprises 14 residues. In germline, CDR1 is SGHRS, CDR2 YFSETQ. CDR3 DNA sequence: TGCGCCAGCAGCTTGGGACAGGCGAACACTGAAGCTTTCTTT. Residues: CASSLGQANTEAFF.

In this sample, this clonotype turned up many times. J is TRBJ1-6 and V is TRBV5-8; D is unclear. Germline V gives CDR1 SGHTS, CDR2 YDEGEE. Trimming left V 4 bases short and J 9 bases short, with 14 bases between. The CDR3 is 14 amino acids. CDR3 region: CASSPRTPLSPLHF. CDR3 nucleotides: TGTGCCAGCAGCCCTCGAACACCTCTTTCACCCCTCCACTTT.

The sample holds many counts of this clonotype. The V gene is TRBV10-3, the J gene TRBJ2-7; 7 nucleotides match TRBD1. The CDR3 spans 16 residues. V was pared by 1 base and J by 1 base, with 7 bases of the junction left unmatched. Germline assignment: CDR1 ENHRY and CDR2 SYGVKD. CDR3 protein: CAISEWLTGHSYEQYF. In DNA, the CDR3 is TGTGCCATCAGTGAGTGGTTGACAGGGCATTCCTACGAGCAGTACTTC.

About this clonotype: A junction boundary mismatches the germline segment, possibly from a read error. The chain is built from TRBV24-1 and TRBJ1-5, with 8 bases identical to TRBD1. From germline, CDR1 is KGHDR and CDR2 SFDVKD. CDR3 length: 16 residues. The CDR3 nucleotides read TGTGCCACCAGTGAGGGATCCGGGACAGGTATTCAGCCCCAGAATTTT. Its translation is CATSEGSGTGIQPQNF.

This clonotype was recorded once. A much larger clone differs from this one at a single base, so this may be a read error. This rearrangement joins TRBV9 to TRBJ1-2; D gene ambiguous. Trimming left V 0 bases short and J 6 bases short, with 15 bases between. The CDR3 is 15 amino acids. CDR1 and CDR2 (germline): SGDLS, YYNGEE. The CDR3 region is CASSVGAERSHGYTF. DNA of the CDR3: TGTGCCAGCAGCGTAGGGGCAGAAAGGTCCCATGGCTACACCTTC.

Ten or more counts support this clonotype. As DNA, the CDR3 is TGTGCCAGCAGCCAAGGGGCAGACTATAGCAATCAGCCCCAGCATTTT. Translating gives CASSQGADYSNQPQHF. This chain links TRBV4-2 with TRBJ1-5; D is undetermined. Between the trimmed V and J ends, which lost 1 base and 0 bases, there was a span of 10 bases. The CDR3 sequence is 16 residues long. The germline V gene has CDR1 LGHNA and CDR2 YNFKEQ.

This chain links TRBV5-1 with TRBJ1-1; no clear D gene. Germline lookup yields CDR1 SGHRS and CDR2 YFSETQ. The length of the CDR3 is 14 residues. The germline V and J ends were trimmed by 2 bases and 3 bases, with 11 bases remaining between them. CDR3 region: CASSFEGGYTEAFF. Here the CDR3 DNA reads TGCGCCAGCAGCTTTGAGGGAGGTTACACTGAAGCTTTCTTT.

To note about this clonotype: This may be a read error: a much more frequent sequence differs by one nucleotide. This chain connects TRBV5-6 to TRBJ1-1; no firm D call. The germline V gene has CDR1 SGHDT and CDR2 YYEEEE. V lost 7 bases and J 5 bases, leaving 9 bases between the germline ends. This CDR3 region has 11 residues. The CDR3 here is CASRLETEAFF. The CDR3 bases are TGTGCCAGCCGCCTGGAGACTGAAGCTTTCTTT.

This clonotype was observed at least ten times. V gene TRBV10-3 combines with J gene TRBJ2-2; TRBD2 matches 13 bases. This CDR3 is built from 17 residues. Per germline, CDR1 ENHRY and CDR2 SYGVKD. The V gene end was trimmed by 4 bases and the J gene end by 2 bases; junction bases not matched to a gene: 4. CDR3 region: CAISGTSGGQNTGELFF. In DNA form, the CDR3 reads TGTGCCATCAGTGGGACTAGCGGGGGCCAAAACACCGGGGAGCTGTTTTTT.

The genes are TRBV10-2 and TRBJ1-1, with TRBD1 as a possible D gene (5 bases). V lost 6 bases and J 0 bases, leaving 17 bases between the germline ends. The CDR3 covers 16 residues. CDR1 WSHSY and CDR2 SAAADI come from the germline V gene. CDR3 loop: CASRGTNPGLNTEAFF. For the CDR3, the DNA is TGCGCCAGCAGGGGCACAAACCCGGGGCTGAACACTGAAGCTTTCTTT.

In its sample, this clonotype was seen many times. The chain uses TRBV5-1 and TRBJ1-2, with a tentative D call TRBD1 (5 bases). Trimming pared 1 base from V and 2 bases from J, leaving 9 bases between. Germline V CDR1 and CDR2: SGHRS, YFSETQ. There are 14 residues in the CDR3. DNA of the CDR3: TGCGCCAGCAGCTTGATAACAGGCAACTATGGCTACACCTTC. Its protein is CASSLITGNYGYTF.

This clonotype was seen repeatedly, ten times or more. This chain uses TRBV14 with TRBJ2-3; the D gene is possibly TRBD2 (5 bases). From germline, CDR1 is SGHDN and CDR2 FVKESK. Trimming took off 6 bases at V and 2 bases at J, with 12 bases between the two ends. The CDR3 runs to 14 residues. The CDR3: CASRSGVLTDTQYF. CDR3 DNA: TGTGCCAGCAGATCCGGGGTTCTCACAGATACGCAGTATTTT.

This clonotype was seen just once. A much larger clone differs by one base, so this may be a read error. This chain connects TRBV7-8 to TRBJ2-5; D uncertain. CDR3 size: 14 residues. CDR1 and CDR2 from the germline V gene are SGHVS and FQNEAQ. CDR3 region: CVSSLDEAQETQYF. In DNA form, the CDR3 reads TGTGTCAGCAGCTTAGATGAGGCGCAAGAGACCCAGTACTTC. The complete variable domain, with remaining parts taken from reference TRBV7-8 and TRBJ2-5, reads GAGVSQSPRYKVAKRGQDVALRCDPISGHVSLFWYQQALGQGPEFLTYFQNEAQLDKSGLPSDRFFAERPEGSVSTLKIQRTQQEDSAVYLCVSSLDEAQETQYFGPGTRLLVL.

Many counts were recorded for this clonotype. DNA for the CDR3: TGCAGCGGGGGACACCTAGGGGATTTTGGCTACACCTTC. This gives the protein CSGGHLGDFGYTF. This chain links TRBV29-1 with TRBJ1-2; the D gene is possibly TRBD1 (6 bases). The ends were cut back, 7 bases at V and 7 bases at J, with 19 bases in the middle. The CDR3 consists of 13 residues. Germline V lookup: CDR1 SQVTM, CDR2 ANQGSEA. The full variable domain, its missing parts supplied by reference TRBV29-1 and TRBJ1-2, is SAVISQKPSRDICQRGTSLTIQCQVDSQVTMMFWYRQQPGQSLTLIATANQGSEATYESGFVIDKFPISRPNLTFSTLTVSNMSPEDSSIYLCSGGHLGDFGYTFGSGTRLTVV.

This clonotype was counted between two and nine times. This chain connects TRBV5-1 to TRBJ2-2; D possibly corresponds to TRBD1 (6 bases). This CDR3 has 15 amino acids. Trimming stripped 1 base from V and 4 bases from J, with 11 bases between. Germline CDR1 SGHRS, CDR2 YFSETQ. The CDR3 DNA sequence: TGCGCCAGCAGCTTGAACAGGGCTTCCACCGGGGAGCTGTTTTTT. This encodes CASSLNRASTGELFF.

This clonotype was seen repeatedly, ten times or more. V is TRBV2 and J is TRBJ2-1; 7 bases align to TRBD2. CDR3 length equals 12 residues. Unmatched junction bases numbered 4, after V lost 8 bases and J lost 6 bases. The germline CDR1 and CDR2 sequences are SNHLY and FYNNEI. The CDR3 loop reads CASGGGGNEQFF. The CDR3 DNA sequence: TGTGCCAGCGGGGGGGGTGGCAATGAGCAGTTCTTC.

This clonotype was counted at least ten times. This rearrangement joins TRBV7-6 to TRBJ1-1; D gene unclear. The ends were cut back, 3 bases at V and 0 bases at J, with 11 bases in the middle. The germline gives CDR1 SGHVS, CDR2 FNYEAQ. This CDR3 has 15 residues. The CDR3 here is CASSFLDAVNTEAFF. The CDR3 DNA sequence: TGTGCCAGCAGCTTTCTGGACGCAGTGAACACTGAAGCTTTCTTT.

This clonotype came up many times. The chain couples TRBV6-4 to TRBJ1-5; D perhaps matches TRBD1 (5 bases). The CDR3 consists of 14 residues. Between the trimmed V and J ends, which lost 2 bases and 4 bases, there was a span of 9 bases. Looked up from germline, CDR1 is MRHNA and CDR2 is SNTAGT. CDR3 sequence: CASSDGAGNQPQHF. The CDR3 region has the DNA TGTGCCAGCAGTGACGGGGCAGGTAATCAGCCCCAGCATTTT.

At least ten counts were recorded for this clonotype. The chain combines TRBV4-2 with TRBJ1-5; tentative D call: TRBD1 (5 bases). V was pared by 0 bases and J by 10 bases, with 13 bases between. Germline CDR1 reads LGHNA; CDR2 reads YNFKEQ. This CDR3 region has 14 residues. CDR3: CASSQEDRIKPQHF. For the CDR3, the DNA is TGTGCCAGCAGCCAAGAAGACAGAATCAAACCCCAGCATTTT.

This clonotype has a count of ten or more. The chain employs TRBV20-1 and TRBJ2-3; TRBD2 aligns across 7 bases. V shed 5 bases and J 4 bases; nucleotides not matched to a gene: 12. Germline V gives CDR1 DFQATT, CDR2 SNEGSKA (reference sequence). The CDR3 covers 15 residues. CDR3 in amino acids: CSAAPGGPVADTQYF. The CDR3 DNA reads TGCAGTGCTGCCCCGGGGGGTCCGGTTGCAGATACGCAGTATTTT.